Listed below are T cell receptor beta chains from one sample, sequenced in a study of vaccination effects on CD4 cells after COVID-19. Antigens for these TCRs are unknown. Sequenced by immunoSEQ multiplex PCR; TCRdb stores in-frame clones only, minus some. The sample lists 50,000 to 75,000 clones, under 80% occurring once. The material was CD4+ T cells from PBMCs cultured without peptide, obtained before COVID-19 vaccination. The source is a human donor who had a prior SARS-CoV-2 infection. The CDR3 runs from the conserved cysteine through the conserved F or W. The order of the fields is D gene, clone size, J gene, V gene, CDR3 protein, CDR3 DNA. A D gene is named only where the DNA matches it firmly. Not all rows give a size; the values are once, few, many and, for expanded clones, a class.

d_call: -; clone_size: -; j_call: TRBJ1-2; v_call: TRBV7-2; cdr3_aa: CASSQQGMTGYTF; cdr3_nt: TGTGCCAGCAGCCAACAGGGAATGACTGGCTACACCTTC
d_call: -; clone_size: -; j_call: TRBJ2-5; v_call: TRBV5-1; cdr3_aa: CASSLDPGLETQYF; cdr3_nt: TGCGCCAGCAGCTTGGACCCAGGGCTAGAGACCCAGTACTTC
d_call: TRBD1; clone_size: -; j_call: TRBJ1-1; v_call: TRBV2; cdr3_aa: CASSLTGGTEAFF; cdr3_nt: TGTGCCAGCAGCTTGACAGGGGGGACTGAAGCTTTCTTT
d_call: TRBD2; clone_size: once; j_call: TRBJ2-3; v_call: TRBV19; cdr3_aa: CASSKREGDTQYF; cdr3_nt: TGTGCCAGTAGTAAGAGGGAGGGGGATACGCAGTATTTT
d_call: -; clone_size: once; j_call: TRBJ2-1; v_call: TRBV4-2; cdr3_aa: CASSQVGLPEEQFF; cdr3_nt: TGTGCCAGCAGCCAAGTTGGGCTGCCGGAAGAGCAGTTCTTC
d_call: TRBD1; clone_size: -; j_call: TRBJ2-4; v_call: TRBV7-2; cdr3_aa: CASSPGQGARGKNIQYF; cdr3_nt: TGTGCCAGCAGCCCGGGACAGGGGGCTAGGGGCAAAAACATTCAGTACTTC
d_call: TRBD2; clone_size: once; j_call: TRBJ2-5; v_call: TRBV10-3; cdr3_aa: CAISERTSGGPQETQYF; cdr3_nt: TGTGCCATCAGTGAGCGAACTAGCGGGGGACCTCAAGAGACCCAGTACTTC
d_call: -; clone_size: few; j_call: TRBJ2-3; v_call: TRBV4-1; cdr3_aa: CASSQVVTTDTQYF; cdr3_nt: TGCGCCAGCAGCCAAGTCGTCACCACAGATACGCAGTATTTT
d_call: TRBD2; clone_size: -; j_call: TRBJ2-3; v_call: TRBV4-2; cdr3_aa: CASSRLTSGGGTDTQYF; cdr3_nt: TGTGCCAGCAGCCGACTCACTAGCGGGGGGGGCACAGATACGCAGTATTTT
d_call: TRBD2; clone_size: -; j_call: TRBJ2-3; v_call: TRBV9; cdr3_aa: CASSLTSVGTDTQYF; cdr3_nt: TGTGCCAGCAGCTTGACTAGCGTAGGAACAGATACGCAGTATTTT
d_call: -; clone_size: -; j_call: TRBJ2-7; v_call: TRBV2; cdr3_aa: CASTMTYEQYF; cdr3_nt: TGTGCCAGCACAATGACCTACGAGCAGTACTTC
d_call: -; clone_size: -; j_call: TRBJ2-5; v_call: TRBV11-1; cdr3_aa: CASSYQDSLKTQYF; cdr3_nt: TGTGCCAGCAGCTACCAGGACTCCCTTAAGACCCAGTACTTC
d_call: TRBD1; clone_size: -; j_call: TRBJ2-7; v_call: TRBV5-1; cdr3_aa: CASSPDPPDRAYEQYF; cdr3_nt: TGCGCCAGCAGCCCGGACCCCCCTGACAGGGCGTACGAGCAGTACTTC
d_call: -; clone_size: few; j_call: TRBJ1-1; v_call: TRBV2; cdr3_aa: CASSSTGGGPEAFF; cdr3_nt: TGTGCCAGCAGTTCTACAGGCGGGGGCCCTGAAGCTTTCTTT
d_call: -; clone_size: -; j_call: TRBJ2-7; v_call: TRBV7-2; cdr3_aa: CASSLAGVILGKQYF; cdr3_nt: TGTGCCAGCAGCTTAGCGGGAGTGATTTTGGGGAAGCAGTACTTC
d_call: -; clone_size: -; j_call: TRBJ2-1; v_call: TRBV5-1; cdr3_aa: CASSPYVTHSYNEQFF; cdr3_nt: TGCGCCAGCAGCCCGTACGTAACCCATTCCTACAATGAGCAGTTCTTC
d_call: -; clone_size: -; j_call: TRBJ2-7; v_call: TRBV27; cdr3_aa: CASRLAGHSYEQYF; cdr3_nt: TGTGCCAGCAGACTCGCGGGGCACTCCTACGAGCAGTACTTC
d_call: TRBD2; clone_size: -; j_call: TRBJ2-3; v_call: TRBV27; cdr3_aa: CASMSGGPTDTQYF; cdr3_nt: TGTGCCAGCATGTCGGGGGGGCCTACAGATACGCAGTATTTT
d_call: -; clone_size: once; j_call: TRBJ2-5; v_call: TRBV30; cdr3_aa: CAWSSSQETQYF; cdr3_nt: TGTGCCTGGAGTTCAAGCCAAGAGACCCAGTACTTC
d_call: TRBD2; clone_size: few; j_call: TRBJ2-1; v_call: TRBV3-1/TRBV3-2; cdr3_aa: CASSRGLALFNEQFF; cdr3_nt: TGTGCCAGCAGCCGCGGACTAGCCCTTTTCAATGAGCAGTTCTTC
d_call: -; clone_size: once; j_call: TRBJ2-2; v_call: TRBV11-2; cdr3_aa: CASSFSVAGELFF; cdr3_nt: TGTGCCAGCAGCTTCAGTGTTGCCGGGGAGCTGTTTTTT
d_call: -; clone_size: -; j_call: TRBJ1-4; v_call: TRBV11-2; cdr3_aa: CASSHGGGYEKLFF; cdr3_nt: TGTGCCAGCAGCCACGGGGGCGGATATGAAAAACTGTTTTTT
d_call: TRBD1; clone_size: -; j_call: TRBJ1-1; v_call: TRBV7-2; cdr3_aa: CASSADRDTEAFF; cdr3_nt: TGTGCCAGCAGCGCAGACAGGGACACTGAAGCTTTCTTT
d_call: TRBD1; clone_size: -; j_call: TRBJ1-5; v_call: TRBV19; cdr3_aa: CASRRDSYNQPQHF; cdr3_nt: TGTGCCAGTAGACGGGACAGCTACAATCAGCCCCAGCATTTT
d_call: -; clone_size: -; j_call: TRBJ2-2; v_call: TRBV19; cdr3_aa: CASSSQFTGELFF; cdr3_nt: TGTGCCAGTAGTTCACAGTTCACCGGGGAGCTGTTTTTT
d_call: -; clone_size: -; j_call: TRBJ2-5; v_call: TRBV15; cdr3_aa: CATNLRGQETQYF; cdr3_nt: TGTGCCACCAACTTAAGGGGTCAAGAGACCCAGTACTTC
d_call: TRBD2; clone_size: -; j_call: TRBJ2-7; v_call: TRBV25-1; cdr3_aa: CASSEISGSYEQYF; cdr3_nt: TGTGCCAGCAGTGAAATTAGCGGGAGCTACGAGCAGTACTTC